This is a list of T cell receptor beta chains from one sample in a study of shared clonotypes between healthy human individuals. The protocol was immunoSEQ multiplex PCR, while the TCRdb copy is restricted to in-frame clones and leaves out a portion. The sample lists roughly 590,000 clones, roughly 96% occurring once. Sequencing was carried out using naive CD8+ T cells sorted from blood. These receptors were collected from a woman younger than 45 in good health. Both conserved end residues are part of each CDR3. The D gene is left open where the match is weak.

TRBJ2-1	TRBV27	TRBD2	CASSLVPGLAGGGRSNEQFF	TGTGCCAGCAGTTTGGTTCCGGGACTAGCGGGAGGGGGGCGAAGCAATGAGCAGTTCTTC
TRBJ2-6	TRBV28	.	CASSGTTANVLTF	TGTGCCAGCAGCGGCACCACGGCCAACGTCCTGACTTTC
TRBJ2-1	TRBV11-2	TRBD1	CASSLGAGTGYNEQFF	TGTGCCAGCAGCCTGGGGGCCGGGACAGGGTACAATGAGCAGTTCTTC
TRBJ2-7	TRBV4-1	.	CASSQDFSGGPSYEQYF	TGCGCCAGCAGCCAAGATTTCAGCGGAGGACCCTCCTACGAGCAGTACTTC
TRBJ1-1	TRBV5-4	.	CASSSLAEAFF	TGTGCCAGCAGCTCCCTGGCTGAAGCTTTCTTT
TRBJ1-4	TRBV9	.	CASSRTSASTNEKLFF	TGTGCCAGCAGCAGGACATCAGCTTCAACTAATGAAAAACTGTTTTTT
TRBJ1-6	TRBV7-9	.	CASSLQGDPYNSPLHF	TGTGCCAGCAGCTTACAGGGTGACCCCTATAATTCACCCCTCCACTTT
TRBJ1-5	TRBV4-2	.	CASSQARGVGPQHF	TGTGCCAGCAGCCAAGCGCGGGGAGTAGGGCCCCAGCATTTT
TRBJ2-5	TRBV6-6	TRBD1	CASRHRDSLEETQYF	TGTGCCAGCAGACACCGGGACAGCCTCGAAGAGACCCAGTACTTC
TRBJ2-7	TRBV27	TRBD1	CASSLTGTAHEQYF	TGTGCCAGCAGTTTAACCGGGACAGCCCACGAGCAGTACTTC
TRBJ1-2	TRBV29-1	.	CSDRSVYGYTF	TGCAGCGACCGGAGCGTCTATGGCTACACCTTC
TRBJ2-7	TRBV28	.	CASSFAGNYEQYF	TGTGCCAGCAGTTTTGCAGGGAACTACGAGCAGTACTTC
TRBJ2-1	TRBV5-1	.	CASIENNEQFF	TGCGCCAGCATAGAAAACAATGAGCAGTTCTTC
TRBJ2-1	TRBV19	.	CASSRPHRVGGLNEQFF	TGTGCCAGTAGTAGACCTCACAGGGTTGGGGGTTTGAATGAGCAGTTCTTC
TRBJ2-7	TRBV27	TRBD1	CASSPGQTFYEQYF	TGTGCCAGCAGTCCGGGACAGACCTTCTACGAGCAGTACTTC
TRBJ1-5	TRBV28	.	CASSRTRTVYSNQPQHF	TGTGCCAGCAGCCGAACCAGGACAGTTTATAGCAATCAGCCCCAGCATTTT
TRBJ2-1	TRBV4-2	.	CASSRLTSASRYNEQFF	TGTGCCAGCAGCCGGTTGACAAGCGCATCTCGATACAATGAGCAGTTCTTC
TRBJ2-1	TRBV9	.	CASSAPSLENEQFF	TGTGCCAGCAGCGCCCCGAGTTTGGAAAATGAGCAGTTCTTC
TRBJ2-2	TRBV15	.	CATSRVRGGSGELFF	TGTGCCACCAGCAGAGTCCGAGGGGGAAGCGGGGAGCTGTTTTTT
TRBJ2-7	TRBV28	TRBD2	CASSGVVGRAPNFLSYEQYF	TGTGCCAGCAGTGGGGTTGTCGGGAGGGCCCCAAATTTCCTTTCCTACGAGCAGTACTTC
TRBJ2-1	TRBV10-3	TRBD2	CAIRENGLAVLDEQFF	TGTGCCATCAGAGAAAACGGACTAGCGGTGTTGGATGAGCAGTTCTTC
TRBJ1-4	TRBV9	.	CASSVGVRMAANEKLFF	TGTGCCAGCAGCGTAGGAGTGAGGATGGCCGCTAATGAAAAACTGTTTTTT
TRBJ1-4	TRBV28	.	CASKGVIPATNEKLFF	TGTGCCAGCAAGGGGGTCATCCCCGCAACTAATGAAAAACTGTTTTTT
TRBJ2-2	TRBV19	TRBD2	CASSPRWEREELFF	TGTGCCAGTAGTCCCCGGTGGGAGCGGGAGGAGCTGTTTTTT
TRBJ1-2	TRBV5-4	TRBD1	CASSPTGGHYGYTF	TGTGCCAGCAGCCCGACAGGGGGTCACTATGGCTACACCTTC
TRBJ1-2	TRBV4-1	.	CASSQDRENYGYTF	TGCGCCAGCAGCCAAGATCGGGAGAACTATGGCTACACCTTC
TRBJ2-3	TRBV6-5	TRBD2	CASSYLAGGADTQYF	TGTGCCAGCAGTTACTTAGCGGGAGGTGCAGATACGCAGTATTTT
TRBJ2-6	TRBV12-5	.	CASGLLAAGQSRANVLTF	TGTGCTAGTGGTTTACTTGCTGCAGGACAAAGTCGGGCCAACGTCCTGACTTTC